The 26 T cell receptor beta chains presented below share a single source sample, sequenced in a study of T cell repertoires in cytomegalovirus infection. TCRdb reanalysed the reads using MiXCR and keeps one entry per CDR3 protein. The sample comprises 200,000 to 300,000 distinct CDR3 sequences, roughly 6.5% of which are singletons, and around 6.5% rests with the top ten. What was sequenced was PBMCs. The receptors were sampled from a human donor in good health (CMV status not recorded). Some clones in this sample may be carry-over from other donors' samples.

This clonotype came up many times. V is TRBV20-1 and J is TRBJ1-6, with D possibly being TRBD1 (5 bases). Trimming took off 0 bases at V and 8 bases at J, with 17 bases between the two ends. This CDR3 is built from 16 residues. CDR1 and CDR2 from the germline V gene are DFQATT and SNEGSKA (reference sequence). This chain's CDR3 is CSARDWSRQGYSPLHF. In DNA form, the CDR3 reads TGCAGTGCTAGAGATTGGAGTCGTCAGGGATATTCACCCCTCCACTTT.

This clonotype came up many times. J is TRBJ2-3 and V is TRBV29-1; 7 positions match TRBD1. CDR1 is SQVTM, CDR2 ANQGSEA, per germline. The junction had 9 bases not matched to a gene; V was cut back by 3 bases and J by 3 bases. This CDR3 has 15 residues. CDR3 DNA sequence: TGCAGCGTTGATGTGCCGACAGGGATAACAGATACGCAGTATTTT. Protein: CSVDVPTGITDTQYF.

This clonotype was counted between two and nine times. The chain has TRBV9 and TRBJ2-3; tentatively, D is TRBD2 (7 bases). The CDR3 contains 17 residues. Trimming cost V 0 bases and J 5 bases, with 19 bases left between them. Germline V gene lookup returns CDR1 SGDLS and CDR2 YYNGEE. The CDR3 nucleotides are TGTGCCAGCAGCGTAGCTACGGCGGGGGCCCAGGGAGATACGCAGTATTTT. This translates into CASSVATAGAQGDTQYF.

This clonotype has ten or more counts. CDR3 sequence reads: CASSYQGYTQYF. Written as DNA, the CDR3 is TGTGCCAGCAGTTACCAGGGCTATACGCAGTATTTT. J is TRBJ2-3 and V is TRBV6-2 or TRBV6-3, with TRBD1 as a possible D gene (5 bases). CDR3 length equals 12 residues. From germline, CDR1 is MNHEY and CDR2 SVGEGT. Trimming cost V 2 bases and J 7 bases, with 7 bases left between them.

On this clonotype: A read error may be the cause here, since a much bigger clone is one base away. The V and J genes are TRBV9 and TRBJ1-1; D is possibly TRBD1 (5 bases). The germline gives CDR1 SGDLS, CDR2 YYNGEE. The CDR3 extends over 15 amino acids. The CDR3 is CASSGDSTWNIEAFF. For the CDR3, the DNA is TGTGCCAGCAGCGGTGACAGTACTTGGAACATTGAAGCTTTCTTT.

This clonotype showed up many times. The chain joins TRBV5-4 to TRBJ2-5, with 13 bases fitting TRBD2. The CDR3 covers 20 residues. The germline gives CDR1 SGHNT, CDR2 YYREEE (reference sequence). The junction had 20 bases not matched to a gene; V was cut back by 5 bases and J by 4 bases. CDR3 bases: TGTGCCAGCAGTCGAGGACTAGCGGGGGCGCAAAACCTGCCCCGAGAGACCCAGTACTTC. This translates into CASSRGLAGAQNLPRETQYF.

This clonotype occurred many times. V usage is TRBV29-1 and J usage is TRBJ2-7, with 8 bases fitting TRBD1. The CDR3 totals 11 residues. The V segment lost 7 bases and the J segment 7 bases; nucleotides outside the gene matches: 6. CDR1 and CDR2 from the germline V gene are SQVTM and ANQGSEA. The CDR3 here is CSAQGAGEQYF. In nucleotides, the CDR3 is TGCAGCGCCCAGGGGGCAGGGGAGCAGTACTTC.

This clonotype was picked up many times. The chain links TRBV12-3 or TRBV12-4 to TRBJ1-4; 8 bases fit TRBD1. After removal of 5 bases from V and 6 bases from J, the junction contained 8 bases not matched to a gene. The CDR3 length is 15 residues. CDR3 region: CASSPSDREHEKLFF. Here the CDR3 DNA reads TGTGCCAGCAGTCCATCGGACAGGGAGCATGAAAAACTGTTTTTT.

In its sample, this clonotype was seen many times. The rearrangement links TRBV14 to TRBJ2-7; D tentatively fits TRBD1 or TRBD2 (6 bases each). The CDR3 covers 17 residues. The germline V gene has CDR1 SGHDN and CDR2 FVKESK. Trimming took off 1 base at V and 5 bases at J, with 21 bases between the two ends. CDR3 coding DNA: TGTGCCAGCAGCCAAGTCGGGACACCAAACGGGGGCCACGAGCAGTACTTC. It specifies CASSQVGTPNGGHEQYF. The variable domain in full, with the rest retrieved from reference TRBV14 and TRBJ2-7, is EAGVTQFPSHSVIEKGQTVTLRCDPISGHDNLYWYRRVMGKEIKFLLHFVKESKQDESGMPNNRFLAERTGGTYSTLKVQPAELEDSGVYFCASSQVGTPNGGHEQYFGPGTRLTVT.

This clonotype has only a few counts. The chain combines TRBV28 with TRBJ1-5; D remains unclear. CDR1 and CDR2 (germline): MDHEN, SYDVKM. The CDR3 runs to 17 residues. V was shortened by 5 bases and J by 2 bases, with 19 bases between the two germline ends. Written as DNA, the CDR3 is TGTGCCAGCAGTACGCGGACCGCGCTTAGGGGCAATCAGCCCCAGCATTTT. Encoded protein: CASSTRTALRGNQPQHF.

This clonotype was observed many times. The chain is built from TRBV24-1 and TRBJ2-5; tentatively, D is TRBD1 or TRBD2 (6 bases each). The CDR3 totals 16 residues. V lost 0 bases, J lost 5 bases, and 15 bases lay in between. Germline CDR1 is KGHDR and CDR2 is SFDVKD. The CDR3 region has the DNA TGTGCCACCAGTGATTTGGCAGGGGAAGGGAGGGAGACCCAGTACTTC. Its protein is CATSDLAGEGRETQYF.

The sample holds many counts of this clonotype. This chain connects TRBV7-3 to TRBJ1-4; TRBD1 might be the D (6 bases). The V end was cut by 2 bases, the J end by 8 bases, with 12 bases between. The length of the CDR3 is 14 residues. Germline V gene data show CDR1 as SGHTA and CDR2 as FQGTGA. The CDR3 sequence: CASSLGGAGEKLFF. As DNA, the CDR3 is TGTGCCAGCAGCTTAGGGGGGGCGGGAGAAAAACTGTTTTTT. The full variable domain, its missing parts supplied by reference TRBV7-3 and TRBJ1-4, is GAGVSQTPSNKVTEKGKYVELRCDPISGHTALYWYRQSLGQGPEFLIYFQGTGAADDSGLPNDRFFAVRPEGSVSTLKIQRTERGDSAVYLCASSLGGAGEKLFFGSGTQLSVL.

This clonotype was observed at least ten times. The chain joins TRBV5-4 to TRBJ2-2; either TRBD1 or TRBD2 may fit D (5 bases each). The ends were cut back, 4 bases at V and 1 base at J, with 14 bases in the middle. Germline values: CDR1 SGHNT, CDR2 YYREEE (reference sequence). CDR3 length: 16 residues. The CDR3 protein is CASSPIEGMNTGELFF. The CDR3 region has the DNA TGTGCCAGCAGCCCGATTGAGGGGATGAACACCGGGGAGCTGTTTTTT.

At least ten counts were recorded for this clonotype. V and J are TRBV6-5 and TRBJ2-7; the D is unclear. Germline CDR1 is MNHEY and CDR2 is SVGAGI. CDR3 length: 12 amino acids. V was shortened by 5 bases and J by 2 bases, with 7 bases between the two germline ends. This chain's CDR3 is CASSVSAYEQYF. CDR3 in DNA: TGTGCCAGCAGTGTCTCAGCCTACGAGCAGTACTTC.

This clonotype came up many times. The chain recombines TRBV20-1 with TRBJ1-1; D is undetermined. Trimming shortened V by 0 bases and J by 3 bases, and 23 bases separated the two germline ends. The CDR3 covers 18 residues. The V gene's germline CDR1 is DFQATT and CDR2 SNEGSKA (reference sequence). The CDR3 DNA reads TGCAGTGCTAGAGAGATCGGTACGATCCAGATTTGGGACACTGAAGCTTTCTTT. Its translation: CSAREIGTIQIWDTEAFF.

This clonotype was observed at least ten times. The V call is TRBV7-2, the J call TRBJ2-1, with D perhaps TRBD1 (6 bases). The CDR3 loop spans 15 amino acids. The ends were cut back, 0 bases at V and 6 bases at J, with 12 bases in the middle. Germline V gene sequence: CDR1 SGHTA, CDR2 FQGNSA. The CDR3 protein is CASSLATGHFNEQFF. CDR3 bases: TGTGCCAGCAGCTTAGCCACGGGACACTTCAATGAGCAGTTCTTC.

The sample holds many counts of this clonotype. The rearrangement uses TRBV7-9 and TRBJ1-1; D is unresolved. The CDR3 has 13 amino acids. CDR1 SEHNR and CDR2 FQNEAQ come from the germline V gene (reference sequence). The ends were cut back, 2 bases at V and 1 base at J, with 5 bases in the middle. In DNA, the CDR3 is TGTGCCAGCAGCTTATATCCGAACACTGAAGCTTTCTTT. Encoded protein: CASSLYPNTEAFF.

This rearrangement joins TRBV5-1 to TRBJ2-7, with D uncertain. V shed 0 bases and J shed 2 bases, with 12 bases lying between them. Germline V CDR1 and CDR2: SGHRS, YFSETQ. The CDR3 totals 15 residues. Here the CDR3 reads CASSLGPAGTYEQYF. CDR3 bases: TGCGCCAGCAGCTTGGGGCCAGCAGGTACCTACGAGCAGTACTTC.

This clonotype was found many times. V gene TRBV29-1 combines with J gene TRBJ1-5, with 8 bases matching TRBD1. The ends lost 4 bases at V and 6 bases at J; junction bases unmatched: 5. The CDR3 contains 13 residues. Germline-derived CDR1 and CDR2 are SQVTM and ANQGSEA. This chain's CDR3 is CSVATGVRQPQHF. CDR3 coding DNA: TGCAGCGTTGCGACAGGGGTACGTCAGCCCCAGCATTTT.

CDR3 bases: TGTGCCAGCAGCCGACTCCGACAGGGGCTTGAAGAGACCCAGTACTTC. Translating gives CASSRLRQGLEETQYF. V and J are TRBV14 and TRBJ2-5; TRBD1 aligns across 8 bases. The J segment lost 3 bases and the V segment lost 4 bases, leaving 10 bases of the junction unmatched. The CDR3 has 16 residues. Germline V lookup: CDR1 SGHDN, CDR2 FVKESK.

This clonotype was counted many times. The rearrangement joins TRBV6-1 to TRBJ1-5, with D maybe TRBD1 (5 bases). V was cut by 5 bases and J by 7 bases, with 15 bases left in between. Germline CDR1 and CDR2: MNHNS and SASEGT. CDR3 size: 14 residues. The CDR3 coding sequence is TGTGCCAGCAGTCGGGACCACGCTGCCCAGCCCCAGCATTTT. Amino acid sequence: CASSRDHAAQPQHF.

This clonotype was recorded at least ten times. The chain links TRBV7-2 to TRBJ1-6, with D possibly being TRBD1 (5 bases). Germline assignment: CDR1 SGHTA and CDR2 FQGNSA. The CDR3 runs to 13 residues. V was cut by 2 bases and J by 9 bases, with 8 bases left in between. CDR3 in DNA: TGTGCCAGCAGCTTAATGGGGGTTTCACCCCTCCACTTT. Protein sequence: CASSLMGVSPLHF.

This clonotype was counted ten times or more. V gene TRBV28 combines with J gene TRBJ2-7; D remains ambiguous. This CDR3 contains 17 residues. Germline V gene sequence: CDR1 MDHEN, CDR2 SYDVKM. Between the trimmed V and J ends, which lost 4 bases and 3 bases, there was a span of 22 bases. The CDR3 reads CASSSSYGRRADYEQYF. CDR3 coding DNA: TGTGCCAGCAGTTCATCATACGGACGGCGAGCTGACTACGAGCAGTACTTC.

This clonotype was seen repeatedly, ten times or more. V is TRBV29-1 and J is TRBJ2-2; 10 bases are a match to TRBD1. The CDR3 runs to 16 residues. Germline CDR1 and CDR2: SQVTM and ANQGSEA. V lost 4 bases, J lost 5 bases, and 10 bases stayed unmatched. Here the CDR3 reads CSVGSSGTGVTGELFF. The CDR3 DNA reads TGCAGCGTTGGGTCGTCCGGGACAGGGGTGACCGGGGAGCTGTTTTTT.

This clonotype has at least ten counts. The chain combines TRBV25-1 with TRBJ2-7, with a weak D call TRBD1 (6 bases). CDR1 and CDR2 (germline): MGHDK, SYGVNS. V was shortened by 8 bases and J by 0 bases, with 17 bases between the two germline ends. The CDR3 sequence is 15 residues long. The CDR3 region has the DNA TGTGCCAGCGGTGGGAACAGGGAATTCTCCTACGAGCAGTACTTC. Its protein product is CASGGNREFSYEQYF.

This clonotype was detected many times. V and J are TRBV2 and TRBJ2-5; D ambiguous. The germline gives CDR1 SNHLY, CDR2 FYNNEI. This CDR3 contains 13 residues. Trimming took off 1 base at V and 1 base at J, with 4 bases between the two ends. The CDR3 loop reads CASSEEGQETQYF. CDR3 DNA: TGTGCCAGCAGTGAAGAGGGCCAAGAGACCCAGTACTTC.